This T cell receptor beta chain was sequenced for a study of T cell repertoires in cytomegalovirus infection. Overall study: Selected CMV epitopes included recently identified HLA-C-restricted ones as well as well-studied HLA-B-restricted ones. Indications came from public TCR beta signatures; they pointed to CMV infection and to a matching HLA type. General study points: Dominating the ex vivo response were HLA-C-restricted CMV-specific TCR beta clonotypes. Cumulative frequency (of public TCR beta family members) identified carriers of CMV plus the relevant HLA.

MiXCR, applied by TCRdb to the reads, yields one record per CDR3 protein. Of fewer than 1,000,000 distinct CDR3 sequences listed, 31% are singletons. This clonotype has a handful of counts. What it binds is not known. Between the trimmed V and J ends, which lost 0 bases and 11 bases, there was a span of 11 bases. From germline, CDR1 is SGHTA and CDR2 FQGNSA. CDR3 length: 13 residues. The sample here was cultured CD8+ T cells from PBMCs, taken from culture after CMV antigen stimulation. The sequence derives from a human donor in good health (CMV status not recorded). Some clones in this sample may be carry-over from other donors' samples. The chain employs TRBV7-2 and TRBJ1-5, with D possibly TRBD1 on 5 matching bases. DNA for the CDR3: TGTGCCAGCAGCTTAGCGCCCGGACAAGCCCAGCATTTT. Translation: CASSLAPGQAQHF.